This T cell receptor beta chain was sequenced during a study of a mutant IDH1 vaccine in newly diagnosed glioma. Study in general: During weeks 1, 3, 5, 7, 11, 15, 19 and 23, patients received eight vaccinations.

CDR3 length equals 15 residues. Trimming left V 0 bases short and J 0 bases short, with 6 bases between. Germline CDR1 is SGDLS and CDR2 is YYNGEE. Here immunoSEQ multiplex PCR was the method, and the copy in TCRdb shows in-frame clones only, minus some. Here the sample spans 110,000 or so clones, 90% being singletons. Points on this clone: Its target is not known.

Time point defined: week 11, during vaccination. Vaccine doses each comprised 300 ug of mutant IDH1 20-mer peptide, with topical imiquimod. Sequencing was performed on PBMCs, taken from a glioma patient whose treatment included an IDH1 peptide vaccine. The J gene is TRBJ2-2, the V gene TRBV9; D is uncertain. The receptor's source is a woman aged 45-59 years with glioma. CDR3 DNA: TGTGCCAGCAGCGTAGGGGCGCCGAACACCGGGGAGCTGTTTTTT. Protein: CASSVGAPNTGELFF.